These 7 T cell receptor beta chains originate from one sample sequenced in a study of T-cell memory formation after mild COVID-19. TCRdb re-derived calls from the 5' RACE reads in MiXCR, one entry per CDR3 protein. The sample lists hundreds of thousands of distinct CDR3 sequences; 20% to 25% were seen once. Sequenced input: PBMCs or a T cell subset sorted from them (not recorded which). The receptors derive from an adult woman who had mild COVID-19 (a few samples of this study predate the infection). Cell type and time point are not known.

There are a few counts of this clonotype. The CDR3 nucleotides are TGTGCCACCAGTGACCCCGGGGGACCGAACACTGAAGCTTTCTTT. This translates into CATSDPGGPNTEAFF. The chain recombines TRBV24-1 with TRBJ1-1, with D perhaps matching TRBD1 (5 bases). There are 15 residues in the CDR3. With 4 bases removed from V and 1 base from J, the gap between germline ends came to 12 bases. Per the germline V gene, CDR1 is KGHDR and CDR2 is SFDVKD.

In its sample, this clonotype was seen many times. This sequence joins TRBV6-5 and TRBJ2-2; D perhaps matches TRBD2 (6 bases). V was shortened by 4 bases and J by 7 bases, with 13 bases between the two germline ends. Germline CDR1 and CDR2: MNHEY and SVGAGI. The CDR3 extends over 14 amino acids. Written as DNA, the CDR3 is TGTGCCAGCAGTTCCAGGCGAGCGGGCGGGGAGCTGTTTTTT. This encodes CASSSRRAGGELFF.

V and J are TRBV7-9 and TRBJ2-3, with TRBD2 identical over 8 bases. Germline V CDR1 and CDR2: SEHNR, FQNEAQ (reference sequence). Losses at the gene ends were 5 bases for V and 1 base for J; bases not matched to a gene: 5. The CDR3 is made up of 15 amino acids. DNA for the CDR3: TGTGCCAGCAGCGCGACTAGCGTCCGCACAGATACGCAGTATTTT. Amino acids: CASSATSVRTDTQYF.

This chain uses TRBV7-9 with TRBJ2-1; 11 nucleotides agree with TRBD2. This CDR3 has 16 residues. Germline V lookup: CDR1 SEHNR, CDR2 FQNEAQ (reference sequence). V trimming: 5 bases; J trimming: 9 bases; junction bases outside the gene matches: 12. This chain's CDR3 is CASSPPLAGGLSEQFF. The CDR3 DNA follows: TGTGCCAGCAGCCCCCCCTTAGCGGGGGGGCTAAGTGAGCAGTTCTTC.

The chain recombines TRBV15 with TRBJ1-1; D remains ambiguous. The CDR3 is 13 residues long. Germline V lookup: CDR1 LNHNV, CDR2 YYDKDF (reference sequence). Between the trimmed V and J ends, which lost 1 base and 5 bases, there was a span of 8 bases. CDR3 loop: CATSRGERTEAFF. Here the CDR3 DNA reads TGTGCCACCAGCAGAGGCGAAAGAACTGAAGCTTTCTTT.

The chain couples TRBV6-5 to TRBJ2-1; tentative D call: TRBD1 (5 bases). V lost 6 bases to trimming and J lost 1 base, with 13 bases between them. This CDR3 is built from 15 residues. CDR1 MNHEY and CDR2 SVGAGI come from the germline V gene. As DNA, the CDR3 is TGTGCCAGCAGGATTCAGGGTCCTTCCTACAATGAGCAGTTCTTC. Translated: CASRIQGPSYNEQFF.

This clonotype was seen a handful of times. The chain couples TRBV19 to TRBJ1-1; no reliable D call. This CDR3 has 12 amino acids. Trimming removed 7 bases at V and 4 bases at J, with 10 bases between. Germline-derived CDR1 and CDR2 are LNHDA and SQIVND (reference sequence). The CDR3 sequence: CASMRHVTEAFF. The CDR3 DNA follows: TGTGCCAGTATGCGACACGTCACTGAAGCTTTCTTT.